The 29 T cell receptor beta chains below all came from one sample that was sequenced in a study of cytomegalovirus exposure and HLA in healthy donors. A multiplex PCR was run with 60 Vbeta primers and 13 Jbeta primers. The method was immunoSEQ multiplex PCR; TCRdb's version includes in-frame clones alone and lacks a portion of them. The sample totals 68,000 or so clones. The specimen sequenced was PBMCs. The receptors were sampled from a female donor in good health and CMV-seropositive.

The chain is built from TRBV7-2 and TRBJ1-4, with D possibly being TRBD1 (5 bases). CDR3 length equals 14 residues. Deletions cut 5 bases from V and 8 bases from J, with 15 bases between. Germline V gene sequence: CDR1 SGHTA, CDR2 FQGNSA. The CDR3 here is CASSPTLPGEKLFF. The DNA for the CDR3 is TGTGCCAGCAGCCCGACCCTTCCAGGGGAAAAACTGTTTTTT.

The rearrangement uses TRBV7-6 and TRBJ2-7; D is undetermined. Trimming pared 5 bases from V and 5 bases from J, leaving 7 bases between. The CDR3 is 11 residues long. Germline loops: CDR1 SGHVS, CDR2 FNYEAQ. The CDR3 sequence: CASSQQDEQYF. The CDR3 DNA sequence: TGTGCCAGCAGCCAACAAGACGAGCAGTACTTC.

CDR3 DNA sequence: TGCGCCAGCAGCCTTGGACAGGGGGATATAGCTTTCTTT. It encodes CASSLGQGDIAFF. The chain carries TRBV4-3 and TRBJ1-1; 10 positions match TRBD1. This CDR3 is 13 amino acids long. Germline CDR1 reads LGHNA; CDR2 reads YSLEER. The trim removed 4 bases at V and 10 bases at J, leaving 6 bases unmatched.

The chain employs TRBV18 and TRBJ2-5; a possible D gene is TRBD2 (5 bases). The V gene's germline CDR1 is KGHSH and CDR2 LQKENI. V was cut by 3 bases and J by 1 base, with 18 bases left in between. CDR3 length: 17 residues. CDR3 amino acids: CASSPSRVRGIQETQYF. The CDR3, as DNA: TGTGCCAGCTCACCGTCCCGGGTGAGAGGGATCCAAGAGACCCAGTACTTC.

V gene TRBV5-1 combines with J gene TRBJ2-7; 9 bases map to TRBD1. Germline CDR1 is SGHRS and CDR2 is YFSETQ. This CDR3 spans 18 amino acids. Trimming at V came to 1 base and at J to 3 bases, leaving 14 bases not matched to a gene. CDR3 nucleotides: TGCGCCAGCAGCTTGTCTATGTCGGGACAGGGAGGAAGCTACGAGCAGTACTTC. Amino acids: CASSLSMSGQGGSYEQYF.

The CDR3, as DNA: TGTGCCAGCAGTCCTAGCTCTGGGGCCAACGTCCTGACTTTC. This sequence encodes CASSPSSGANVLTF. The chain has TRBV7-2 and TRBJ2-6; D is unclear. Germline loops: CDR1 SGHTA, CDR2 FQGNSA. The CDR3 runs 14 residues. V was trimmed by 6 bases and J by 0 bases, leaving 6 bases between them. The whole variable domain, filled in from reference TRBV7-2 and TRBJ2-6, reads GAGVSQSPSNKVTEKGKDVELRCDPISGHTALYWYRQSLGQGLEFLIYFQGNSAPDKSGLPSDRFSAERTGGSVSTLTIQRTQQEDSAVYLCASSPSSGANVLTFGAGSRLTVL.

V gene TRBV11-3 combines with J gene TRBJ2-3; no clear D. The CDR3 extends over 14 amino acids. Trimming took off 0 bases at V and 3 bases at J, with 7 bases between the two ends. In germline, CDR1 is SGHNT, CDR2 YENEEA. CDR3 sequence reads: CASSLDPRTDTQYF. CDR3 DNA: TGTGCCAGCAGCTTAGATCCCAGAACAGATACGCAGTATTTT.

About this clone itself: The same CDR3 can be traced to other DNA sequences in this sample. J is TRBJ2-3 and V is TRBV9; D perhaps matches TRBD1 (6 bases). The CDR3 is made up of 14 amino acids. The V and J ends lost 2 bases and 0 bases respectively, with 7 bases between them. The germline gives CDR1 SGDLS, CDR2 YYNGEE. The CDR3 nucleotides read TGTGCCAGCAGCGTCGACAGGAGCACAGATACGCAGTATTTT. It yields the protein CASSVDRSTDTQYF.

The chain links TRBV28 to TRBJ2-7; 10 positions match TRBD1. Germline V gene sequence: CDR1 MDHEN, CDR2 SYDVKM. V shed 9 bases, J shed 4 bases, and the junction held 12 bases outside the gene matches. This CDR3 region has 15 residues. As DNA, the CDR3 is TGTGCCAGTTCTTCCACCGGGACAGGGGCATACGAGCAGTACTTC. Its protein product is CASSSTGTGAYEQYF.

The chain combines TRBV30 with TRBJ1-4; no definite D call. The CDR3 is 13 residues long. V lost 2 bases, J lost 8 bases, and 12 bases lay in between. Looked up from germline, CDR1 is GTSNPN and CDR2 is SVGIG (reference sequence). This CDR3 reads CAWSHPYGEKLFF. In DNA form, the CDR3 reads TGTGCCTGGAGTCACCCATATGGCGAAAAACTGTTTTTT.

The chain couples TRBV5-4 to TRBJ2-1; 11 bases map to TRBD2. The V segment lost 0 bases and the J segment 6 bases; nucleotides outside the gene matches: 5. The CDR3 consists of 16 residues. Germline V gene lookup returns CDR1 SGHNT and CDR2 YYREEE (reference sequence). The CDR3 DNA reads as TGTGCCAGCAGCTTGGATAGCGGGGGGGCCGGCAATGAGCAGTTCTTC. It yields the protein CASSLDSGGAGNEQFF.

CDR3 DNA sequence: TGTGCCAGCAGCTTAGGGAGGGCGGGGCACACCTACGAGCAGTACTTC. Its protein product is CASSLGRAGHTYEQYF. The chain employs TRBV7-9 and TRBJ2-7, with D maybe TRBD2 (6 bases). Germline loops: CDR1 SEHNR, CDR2 FQNEAQ (reference sequence). Trimming took off 1 base at V and 2 bases at J, with 15 bases between the two ends. The CDR3 loop spans 16 amino acids.

V is TRBV29-1 and J is TRBJ2-1; 10 bases line up with TRBD2. CDR3 length equals 14 residues. V gave up 3 bases and J gave up 2 bases; unmatched junction bases: 1. CDR1 and CDR2 from the germline V gene are SQVTM and ANQGSEA. CDR3 bases: TGCAGCGTTGATACTAGCGGGGCCTACAATGAGCAGTTCTTC. Translated, it gives CSVDTSGAYNEQFF.

On this clone: Lacking the conserved final phenylalanine or tryptophan, this CDR3 likely reflects a read error. The genes are TRBV14 and TRBJ1-1; perhaps TRBD1 as D (5 bases). V was trimmed by 3 bases and J by 0 bases, leaving 5 bases between them. The CDR3 is 13 residues long. In germline, CDR1 is SGHDN, CDR2 FVKESK. The DNA for the CDR3 is TGTGCCAGCAGCCAGACAGTGAACACTGAAGCTTTCTCT. Its translation is CASSQTVNTEAFS.

The chain uses TRBV28 and TRBJ2-7; 7 nucleotides line up with TRBD1. In germline, CDR1 is MDHEN, CDR2 SYDVKM. This CDR3 has 14 amino acids. V shed 6 bases, J shed 2 bases, and the junction held 7 bases outside the gene matches. For the CDR3, the DNA is TGTGCCAGCAGCCCCTGGGACAGTCCCTACGAGCAGTACTTC. This gives the protein CASSPWDSPYEQYF.

The rearrangement uses TRBV4-2 and TRBJ2-5, with 12 bases lining up with TRBD2. The germline CDR1 and CDR2 sequences are LGHNA and YNFKEQ. The CDR3 has 16 residues. The ends lost 2 bases at V and 4 bases at J; junction bases unmatched: 5. This chain's CDR3 is CASSQPGLAGLETQYF. The CDR3 nucleotides are TGTGCCAGCAGCCAACCAGGACTAGCGGGACTAGAGACCCAGTACTTC.

The chain has TRBV29-1 and TRBJ2-5; TRBD2 aligns across 9 bases. Germline V gene lookup returns CDR1 SQVTM and CDR2 ANQGSEA. This CDR3 spans 13 amino acids. J was trimmed by 4 bases and V by 4 bases; bases with no gene match: 4. The CDR3, as DNA: TGCAGCGTTGTGGCGGGAGGGCTAGAGACCCAGTACTTC. Translating gives CSVVAGGLETQYF.

The CDR3 reads CASSASPLRGSNEQFF. The CDR3 DNA is TGTGCCAGCAGCGCCAGCCCGCTCCGGGGGAGCAATGAGCAGTTCTTC. V is TRBV9 and J is TRBJ2-1; a possible D gene is TRBD2 (6 bases). Germline values: CDR1 SGDLS, CDR2 YYNGEE. Trimming removed 3 bases from V and 6 bases from J, with 19 bases in between. There are 16 residues in the CDR3.

This chain links TRBV5-5 with TRBJ1-1; D not resolved. CDR3 size: 15 residues. Per the germline V gene, CDR1 is SGHKS and CDR2 is YYEKEE (reference sequence). Trimming shortened V by 3 bases and J by 5 bases, and 17 bases separated the two germline ends. The CDR3 spells CASSSLERELTEAFF. The CDR3 DNA reads TGTGCCAGCAGCTCCCTGGAAAGGGAGTTGACTGAAGCTTTCTTT.

The chain employs TRBV11-2 and TRBJ2-7; 11 bases line up with TRBD2. The V segment lost 2 bases and the J segment 7 bases; nucleotides outside the gene matches: 13. CDR3 length: 17 amino acids. Germline loops: CDR1 SGHAT, CDR2 FQNNGV. CDR3 amino acids: CASSLNLAGGPGGEQYF. The DNA for the CDR3 is TGTGCCAGCAGCTTAAACCTAGCGGGAGGACCAGGGGGGGAGCAGTACTTC.

J is TRBJ1-1 and V is TRBV7-9, with D tentatively TRBD1 (6 bases). Trimming took off 5 bases at V and 6 bases at J, with 19 bases between the two ends. Per germline, CDR1 SEHNR and CDR2 FQNEAQ (reference sequence). This CDR3 comprises 15 residues. The CDR3 reads CASSKNQGIFPEAFF. The CDR3 region has the DNA TGTGCCAGCAGCAAAAATCAGGGGATTTTCCCTGAAGCTTTCTTT.

The J gene is TRBJ1-6, the V gene TRBV19; 12 nucleotides align to TRBD1. Germline V gene sequence: CDR1 LNHDA, CDR2 SQIVND (reference sequence). This CDR3 comprises 16 residues. Trimming took 8 bases from V and 14 from J; bases not matched to a gene: 16. The DNA for the CDR3 is TGTGCCAGTTATCCGGGACAGGGGGCCCGTTTGGCTTCCCTCCACTTT. Protein: CASYPGQGARLASLHF.

The chain links TRBV27 to TRBJ2-7; 8 bases match TRBD2. V shed 3 bases, J shed 0 bases, and the junction held 10 bases outside the gene matches. CDR1 is MNHEY, CDR2 SMNVEV, per germline (reference sequence). The CDR3 spans 17 residues. DNA for the CDR3: TGTGCCAGCAGTTTCATGAGTAGCGGGGCAAGCTCCTACGAGCAGTACTTC. Translated, it gives CASSFMSSGASSYEQYF.

The rearrangement uses TRBV28 and TRBJ1-5, with a possible D match to TRBD1 (6 bases). CDR1 and CDR2 (germline): MDHEN, SYDVKM. The germline V and J ends were trimmed by 7 bases and 2 bases, with 6 bases remaining between them. CDR3 length equals 12 residues. The CDR3 region has the DNA TGTGCCAGCAAGGGGGGCAATCAGCCCCAGCATTTT. Protein sequence: CASKGGNQPQHF.

The CDR3 coding sequence is TGCGCCAGCAGCCAACGGTTTGGGGGGGGCCGCGAAGAGCAGTTCTTC. Protein: CASSQRFGGGREEQFF. The chain has TRBV4-3 and TRBJ2-1; the D gene is possibly TRBD2 (7 bases). The CDR3 is made up of 16 amino acids. CDR1 LGHNA and CDR2 YSLEER come from the germline V gene. The V gene lost 2 bases and the J gene lost 10 bases, with 21 bases spanning the gap.

V usage is TRBV11-2 and J usage is TRBJ1-4, with 7 bases lining up with TRBD1. The CDR3 runs to 17 residues. V lost 1 base, J lost 4 bases, and 9 bases stayed unmatched. The germline V gene encodes CDR1 SGHAT and CDR2 FQNNGV. The CDR3 DNA reads TGTGCCAGCAGCTTAGGGCGAGGGACAGAGGATAATGAAAAACTGTTTTTT. As protein: CASSLGRGTEDNEKLFF.

The rearrangement uses TRBV27 and TRBJ2-3, with 9 bases identical to TRBD2. V was pared by 6 bases and J by 1 base, with 8 bases of the junction left unmatched. The CDR3 is 16 residues long. The germline CDR1 and CDR2 sequences are MNHEY and SMNVEV (reference sequence). For the CDR3, the DNA is TGTGCCAGCAGCCGAACCGGGACTAGCCGCACAGATACGCAGTATTTT. Residues: CASSRTGTSRTDTQYF.

The chain carries TRBV19 and TRBJ2-7; TRBD1 might be the D (6 bases). Trimming cost V 5 bases and J 2 bases, with 13 bases left between them. Germline V lookup: CDR1 LNHDA, CDR2 SQIVND (reference sequence). CDR3 size: 14 residues. This chain's CDR3 is CASSPDRSPYEQYF. Written as DNA, the CDR3 is TGTGCCAGTAGTCCCGACAGGTCGCCCTACGAGCAGTACTTC.

V and J are TRBV4-1 and TRBJ2-7, with 12 bases aligning to TRBD2. The CDR3 spans 15 residues. Germline assignment: CDR1 MGHRA and CDR2 YSYEKL. V dropped 4 bases and J dropped 6; count of bases not matched to a gene: 7. In DNA form, the CDR3 reads TGCGCCAGCAGCCGCCCGACTAGCGGGGGAGTCGAGCAGTACTTC. It yields the protein CASSRPTSGGVEQYF.